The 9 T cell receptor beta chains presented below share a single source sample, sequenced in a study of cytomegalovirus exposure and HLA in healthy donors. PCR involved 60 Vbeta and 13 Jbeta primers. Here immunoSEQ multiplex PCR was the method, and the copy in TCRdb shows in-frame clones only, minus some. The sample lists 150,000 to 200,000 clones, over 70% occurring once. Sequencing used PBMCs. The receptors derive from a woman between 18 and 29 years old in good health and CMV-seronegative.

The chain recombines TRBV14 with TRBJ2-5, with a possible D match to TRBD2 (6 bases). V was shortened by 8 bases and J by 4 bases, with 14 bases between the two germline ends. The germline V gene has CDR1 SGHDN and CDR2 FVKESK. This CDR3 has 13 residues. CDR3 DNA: TGTGCCAGCTGTTTAGGGACTCGAGAGACCCAGTACTTC. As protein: CASCLGTRETQYF.

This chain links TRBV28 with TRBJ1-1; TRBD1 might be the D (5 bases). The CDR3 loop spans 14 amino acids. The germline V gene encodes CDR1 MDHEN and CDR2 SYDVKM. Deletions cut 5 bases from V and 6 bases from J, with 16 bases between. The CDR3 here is CASSPPGGAAEAFF. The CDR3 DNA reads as TGTGCCAGCAGTCCCCCCGGAGGGGCGGCTGAAGCTTTCTTT.

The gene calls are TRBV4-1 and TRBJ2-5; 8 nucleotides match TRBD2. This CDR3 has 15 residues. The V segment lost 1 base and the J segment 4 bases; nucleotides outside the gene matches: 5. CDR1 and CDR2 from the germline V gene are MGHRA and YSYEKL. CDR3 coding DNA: TGCGCCAGCAGCCAAGGTTTAGCGGGGTTAGAGACCCAGTACTTC. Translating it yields CASSQGLAGLETQYF.

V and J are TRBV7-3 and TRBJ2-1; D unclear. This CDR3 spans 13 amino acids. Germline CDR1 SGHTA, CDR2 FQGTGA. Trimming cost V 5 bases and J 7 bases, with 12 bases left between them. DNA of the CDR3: TGTGCCAGCAGCCCCCCGGGTGGGAATGAGCAGTTCTTC. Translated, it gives CASSPPGGNEQFF.

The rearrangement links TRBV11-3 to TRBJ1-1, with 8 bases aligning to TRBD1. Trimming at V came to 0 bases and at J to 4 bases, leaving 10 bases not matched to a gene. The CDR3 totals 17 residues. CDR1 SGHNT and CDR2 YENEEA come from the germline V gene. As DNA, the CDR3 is TGTGCCAGCAGCTTAGAGACCTGGACAGGGCGGAGCACTGAAGCTTTCTTT. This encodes CASSLETWTGRSTEAFF.

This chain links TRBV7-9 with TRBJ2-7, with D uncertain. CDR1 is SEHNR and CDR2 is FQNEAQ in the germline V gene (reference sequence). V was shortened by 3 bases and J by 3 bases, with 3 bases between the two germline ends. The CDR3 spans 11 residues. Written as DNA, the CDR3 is TGTGCCAGCAGCTTCCTCTACGAGCAGTACTTC. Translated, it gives CASSFLYEQYF.

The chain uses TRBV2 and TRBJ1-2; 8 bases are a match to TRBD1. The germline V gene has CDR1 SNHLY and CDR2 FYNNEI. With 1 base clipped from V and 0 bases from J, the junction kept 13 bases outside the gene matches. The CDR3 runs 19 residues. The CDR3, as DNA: TGTGCCAGCAGTGAAGAGGGGGTCGTGGACAGGGCGCCTAACTATGGCTACACCTTC. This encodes CASSEEGVVDRAPNYGYTF.

The CDR3 spells CASSHRGGGNTIYF. Here the CDR3 DNA reads TGTGCCAGTAGTCACCGGGGGGGAGGAAACACCATATATTTT. The chain couples TRBV19 to TRBJ1-3; tentative D call: TRBD1 (5 bases). V lost 5 bases, J lost 4 bases, and 12 bases lay in between. This CDR3 contains 14 residues. Germline loops: CDR1 LNHDA, CDR2 SQIVND (reference sequence).

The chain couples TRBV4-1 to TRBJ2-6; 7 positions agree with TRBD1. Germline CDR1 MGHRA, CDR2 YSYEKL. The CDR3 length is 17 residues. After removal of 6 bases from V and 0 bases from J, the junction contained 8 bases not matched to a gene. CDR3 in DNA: TGCGCCAGCAGTCCCGGGACAGCAATCTCTGGGGCCAACGTCCTGACTTTC. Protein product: CASSPGTAISGANVLTF.